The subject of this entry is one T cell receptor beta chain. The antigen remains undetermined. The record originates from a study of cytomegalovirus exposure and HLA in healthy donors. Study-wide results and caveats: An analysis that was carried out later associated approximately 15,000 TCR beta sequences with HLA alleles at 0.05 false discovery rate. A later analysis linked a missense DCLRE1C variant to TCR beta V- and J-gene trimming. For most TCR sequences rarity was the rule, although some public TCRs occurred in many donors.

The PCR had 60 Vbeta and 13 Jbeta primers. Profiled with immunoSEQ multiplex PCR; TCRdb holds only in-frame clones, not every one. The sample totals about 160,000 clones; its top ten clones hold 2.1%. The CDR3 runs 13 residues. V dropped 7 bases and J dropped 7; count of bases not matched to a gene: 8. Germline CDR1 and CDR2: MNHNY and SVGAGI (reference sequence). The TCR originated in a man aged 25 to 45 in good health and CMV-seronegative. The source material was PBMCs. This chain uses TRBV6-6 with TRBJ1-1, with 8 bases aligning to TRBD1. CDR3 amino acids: CASTPGGSIEAFF. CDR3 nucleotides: TGTGCCAGCACCCCAGGGGGCTCTATTGAAGCTTTCTTT.